Each of the 10 T cell receptor beta chains below was sequenced from the same sample in a study of technical replicates of blood from a handful of donors. Some clones are missing from TCRdb's copy, which holds only in-frame ones; the method was immunoSEQ multiplex PCR. The sample yields 79,000 or so clones, just under 95% seen once. Sequencing used T cells isolated from PBMCs. The receptors were gathered from a human donor in good health.

The V call is TRBV7-9, the J call TRBJ1-4; weak D call: TRBD1 (5 bases). The CDR3 is 15 amino acids. Trimming took 5 bases from V and 5 from J, leaving 15 bases between them. From germline, CDR1 is SEHNR and CDR2 FQNEAQ (reference sequence). CDR3 sequence: CASSRRGAFNEKLFF. The CDR3 region has the DNA TGTGCCAGCAGCCGCCGTGGGGCCTTCAATGAAAAACTGTTTTTT.

This CDR3 reads CASSLEQGGVYEQYF. In DNA, the CDR3 is TGCGCCAGCAGCTTGGAACAGGGGGGCGTCTACGAGCAGTACTTC. The gene calls are TRBV5-1 and TRBJ2-7, with 8 positions matching TRBD1. The trim removed 0 bases at V and 3 bases at J, leaving 5 bases unmatched. This CDR3 comprises 15 residues. CDR1 and CDR2 (germline): SGHRS, YFSETQ.

In this sample, this clone turned up once. The chain couples TRBV29-1 to TRBJ2-3, with 10 bases identical to TRBD1. Germline V gives CDR1 SQVTM, CDR2 ANQGSEA. CDR3 length: 14 amino acids. V was pared by 8 bases and J by 1 base, with 6 bases of the junction left unmatched. The CDR3 sequence is CSSPGTGGTDTQYF. CDR3 nucleotide sequence: TGCAGCTCCCCCGGGACAGGGGGCACAGATACGCAGTATTTT.

This clone was seen only a few times. This chain connects TRBV9 to TRBJ2-1; 11 nucleotides align to TRBD2. The CDR3 is 17 amino acids. Germline V gene sequence: CDR1 SGDLS, CDR2 YYNGEE. V was clipped by 0 bases and J by 7 bases; unmatched bases: 9. CDR3 in amino acids: CASSVGKTSGTLNEQFF. CDR3 nucleotide sequence: TGTGCCAGCAGCGTAGGGAAGACTAGCGGGACCTTAAATGAGCAGTTCTTC.

The CDR3 reads CASSLQRRNYEQYF. CDR3 bases: TGTGCCAGCAGCTTACAGCGAAGAAACTACGAGCAGTACTTC. This chain connects TRBV11-2 to TRBJ2-7; the D is unclear. The CDR3 has 14 residues. V lost 2 bases to trimming and J lost 3 bases, with 11 bases between them. Germline-derived CDR1 and CDR2 are SGHAT and FQNNGV. The full variable domain, rest sourced from reference TRBV11-2 and TRBJ2-7, is EAGVAQSPRYKIIEKRQSVAFWCNPISGHATLYWYQQILGQGPKLLIQFQNNGVVDDSQLPKDRFSAERLKGVDSTLKIQPAKLEDSAVYLCASSLQRRNYEQYFGPGTRLTVT.

V gene TRBV7-9 combines with J gene TRBJ2-7, with D perhaps TRBD2 (5 bases). The ends were cut back, 4 bases at V and 3 bases at J, with 13 bases in the middle. CDR3 length: 14 residues. Germline V CDR1 and CDR2: SEHNR, FQNEAQ (reference sequence). This CDR3 is CASSSGAGNYEQYF. The CDR3 DNA sequence: TGTGCCAGCAGCTCGGGCGCCGGGAACTACGAGCAGTACTTC.

The CDR3 sequence is CASSEQGNTEAFF. DNA of the CDR3: TGTGCCAGCAGCGAGCAGGGGAACACTGAAGCTTTCTTT. The rearrangement uses TRBV7-9 and TRBJ1-1; TRBD1 is a possible D gene (5 bases). The CDR3 loop spans 13 amino acids. Germline V gives CDR1 SEHNR, CDR2 FQNEAQ (reference sequence). Between the trimmed V and J ends, which lost 5 bases and 1 base, there was a span of 8 bases.

The chain carries TRBV9 and TRBJ2-3; 11 bases are a match to TRBD2. The CDR3 loop spans 15 amino acids. V was clipped by 3 bases and J by 0 bases; unmatched bases: 0. Germline V gene data show CDR1 as SGDLS and CDR2 as YYNGEE. This CDR3 reads CASSASGRSTDTQYF. CDR3 nucleotides: TGTGCCAGCAGCGCTAGCGGGAGGAGCACAGATACGCAGTATTTT.

This clone has only one observation. V is TRBV27 and J is TRBJ2-7; TRBD2 matches 8 bases. Germline V gene sequence: CDR1 MNHEY, CDR2 SMNVEV (reference sequence). The CDR3 has 15 residues. The V and J ends lost 3 bases and 0 bases, in that order; junction bases with no gene match: 4. CDR3 bases: TGTGCCAGCAGTTTGAACGGGAGGGCCTCCTACGAGCAGTACTTC. Amino acid sequence: CASSLNGRASYEQYF.

The chain is built from TRBV5-5 and TRBJ2-2; no clear D. The CDR3 spans 12 residues. CDR1 and CDR2 (germline): SGHKS, YYEKEE (reference sequence). Trimming took 3 bases from V and 7 from J, leaving 7 bases between them. CDR3 residues: CASSYEYGELFF. CDR3 sequence (DNA): TGTGCCAGCAGCTATGAGTACGGGGAGCTGTTTTTT.